A single sample is the source of the 25 T cell receptor beta chains below, sequenced in a study of spatial heterogeneity in lung cancer. Time point meaning: sample taken at primary tumor resection. Whole RNA obtained from tumor, nontumor lung or frozen PBMC underwent sequencing without sorting. In TCRdb, the 5' RACE reads were re-called with MiXCR into one record per CDR3 protein. The data show some 25,000 distinct CDR3 sequences, 4% to 6% seen once. Sequencing used PBMCs, obtained at surgery. These receptors came from a male donor with early-stage non-small cell lung cancer.

In this sample, this clonotype turned up many times. V and J are TRBV29-1 and TRBJ2-1, with 13 bases fitting TRBD2. V gave up 7 bases and J gave up 10 bases; unmatched junction bases: 7. Per germline, CDR1 SQVTM and CDR2 ANQGSEA. CDR3 length: 13 residues. This chain's CDR3 is CSAGLAGDREQFF. The CDR3 nucleotides read TGCAGCGCAGGACTAGCGGGGGACAGAGAGCAGTTCTTC.

This clonotype appeared many times. The J gene is TRBJ1-5, the V gene TRBV6-2 or TRBV6-3; unclear D gene. CDR1 and CDR2 (germline): MNHEY, SVGEGT. Trimming pared 2 bases from V and 5 bases from J, leaving 19 bases between. CDR3 size: 17 residues. CDR3 nucleotide sequence: TGTGCCAGCAGTTACCAGGCACAGCTTGGGTCGTATCAGCCCCAGCATTTT. Translated, it gives CASSYQAQLGSYQPQHF.

This clonotype has ten or more counts. The chain carries TRBV29-1 and TRBJ2-1, with a tentative D call TRBD2 (6 bases). This CDR3 is built from 12 residues. Germline lookup yields CDR1 SQVTM and CDR2 ANQGSEA. V was trimmed by 2 bases and J by 6 bases, leaving 8 bases between them. In DNA, the CDR3 is TGCAGCGTTGAATGGGGAGGCAATGAGCAGTTCTTC. It translates to CSVEWGGNEQFF.

This clonotype was counted ten times or more. This chain links TRBV19 with TRBJ2-7, with 9 bases identical to TRBD1. Germline V gives CDR1 LNHDA, CDR2 SQIVND (reference sequence). The CDR3 extends over 15 amino acids. With 5 bases clipped from V and 2 bases from J, the junction kept 7 bases outside the gene matches. In DNA form, the CDR3 reads TGTGCCAGTAGTCCCCAGACAGGGGGGGCCTACGAGCAGTACTTC. Its protein product is CASSPQTGGAYEQYF.

This clonotype was seen many times. The V gene is TRBV7-2, the J gene TRBJ2-6; perhaps TRBD1 as D (6 bases). The germline V and J ends were trimmed by 5 bases and 0 bases, with 8 bases remaining between them. Germline CDR1 reads SGHTA; CDR2 reads FQGNSA. CDR3 size: 15 residues. The CDR3 reads CASSAQGSGANVLTF. The CDR3 nucleotides read TGTGCCAGCAGCGCACAGGGCTCTGGGGCCAACGTCCTGACTTTC.

In its sample, this clonotype was seen many times. This rearrangement joins TRBV19 to TRBJ1-2; 7 nucleotides align to TRBD1. The J segment lost 7 bases and the V segment lost 5 bases, leaving 10 bases of the junction unmatched. CDR1 is LNHDA, CDR2 SQIVND, per germline (reference sequence). The CDR3 has 14 residues. The CDR3 DNA follows: TGTGCCAGTAGTCTGCCGACAGGGAGGGCTGGCTACACCTTC. Amino acid sequence: CASSLPTGRAGYTF.

This clonotype was seen ten or more times. V and J are TRBV11-2 and TRBJ1-1; D gene unclear. The germline V and J ends were trimmed by 1 base and 2 bases, with 5 bases remaining between them. The CDR3 covers 13 residues. CDR1 is SGHAT and CDR2 is FQNNGV in the germline V gene. The CDR3 DNA is TGTGCCAGCAGCTTAGGGCTAAACACTGAAGCTTTCTTT. Protein sequence: CASSLGLNTEAFF.

This clonotype was counted at least ten times. This chain uses TRBV29-1 with TRBJ2-2, with 10 bases identical to TRBD1. J lost 3 bases, V lost 4 bases, and 5 bases had no gene match. CDR1 is SQVTM, CDR2 ANQGSEA, per germline. This CDR3 region has 15 residues. CDR3 bases: TGCAGCGTTGCCGACAGGGGGCTCCACACCGGGGAGCTGTTTTTT. Protein sequence: CSVADRGLHTGELFF.

This clonotype was observed at least ten times. The gene calls are TRBV7-2 and TRBJ2-5; 11 nucleotides line up with TRBD2. After removal of 9 bases from V and 6 bases from J, the junction contained 15 bases not matched to a gene. The CDR3 spans 16 residues. Germline CDR1 and CDR2: SGHTA and FQGNSA. The CDR3 protein is CASSPTSGGGRQTQYF. CDR3 DNA sequence: TGTGCCAGTTCTCCTACTAGCGGGGGAGGAAGGCAGACCCAGTACTTC.

In this sample, this clonotype turned up many times. The CDR3 here is CASSQSILGDRAYEQYF. In DNA, the CDR3 is TGTGCCAGCAGCCAATCGATTTTAGGGGACAGGGCCTACGAGCAGTACTTC. The rearrangement joins TRBV16 to TRBJ2-7, with 9 bases aligning to TRBD1. V was clipped by 0 bases and J by 2 bases; unmatched bases: 8. This CDR3 contains 17 residues. Germline V lookup: CDR1 KGHSY, CDR2 FQNENV.

This sequence joins TRBV11-2 and TRBJ2-7; 9 nucleotides align to TRBD2. The V segment lost 5 bases and the J segment 1 base; nucleotides outside the gene matches: 6. The CDR3 extends over 15 amino acids. Germline V gives CDR1 SGHAT, CDR2 FQNNGV. CDR3 nucleotides: TGTGCCAGCAGCCCTCTAGCGGGATCTTCCTACGAGCAGTACTTC. Translated: CASSPLAGSSYEQYF.

There are many counts of this clonotype. This chain connects TRBV19 to TRBJ2-3; unclear D gene. This CDR3 has 12 amino acids. V lost 6 bases to trimming and J lost 5 bases, with 9 bases between them. Germline V gene lookup returns CDR1 LNHDA and CDR2 SQIVND (reference sequence). The CDR3 DNA is TGTGCCAGTAGCCCGCCGGGAGATACGCAGTATTTT. Its protein is CASSPPGDTQYF.

This clonotype was found many times. J is TRBJ2-1 and V is TRBV5-1, with 10 bases that match TRBD1. Germline V gene lookup returns CDR1 SGHRS and CDR2 YFSETQ. V was pared by 4 bases and J by 8 bases, with 15 bases of the junction left unmatched. The CDR3 length is 17 residues. The CDR3 loop is CASSPGQGIATLDEQFF. The CDR3 DNA is TGCGCCAGCAGCCCGGGACAGGGGATCGCTACACTTGATGAGCAGTTCTTC.

The table lists this clonotype with many counts. The rearrangement uses TRBV20-1 and TRBJ2-7; weak D call: TRBD2 (5 bases). CDR1 is DFQATT, CDR2 SNEGSKA, per germline (reference sequence). The CDR3 sequence is 14 residues long. Trimming cost V 6 bases and J 2 bases, with 17 bases left between them. For the CDR3, the DNA is TGCAGTGCAGAGGGCCCAACTAGGACCTACGAGCAGTACTTC. This encodes CSAEGPTRTYEQYF.

This clonotype has more than one count but fewer than ten. This chain links TRBV5-6 with TRBJ2-1, with 10 bases matching TRBD2. This CDR3 has 15 residues. Germline CDR1 is SGHDT and CDR2 is YYEEEE. V lost 2 bases to trimming and J lost 9 bases; unmatched junction nucleotides: 8. CDR3 loop: CASSLGLAGVVEQFF. In nucleotides, the CDR3 is TGTGCCAGCAGCTTAGGGCTAGCGGGAGTTGTTGAGCAGTTCTTC.

At least ten counts were recorded for this clonotype. The chain recombines TRBV30 with TRBJ1-5; 7 positions match TRBD1. V dropped 0 bases and J dropped 4; count of bases not matched to a gene: 0. Germline V gene lookup returns CDR1 GTSNPN and CDR2 SVGIG (reference sequence). CDR3 length: 13 amino acids. Written as DNA, the CDR3 is TGTGCCTGGAGTGTACAGGGGAATCAGCCCCAGCATTTT. It codes for CAWSVQGNQPQHF.

Ten or more counts support this clonotype. The chain combines TRBV11-2 with TRBJ2-7, with D perhaps assigned TRBD1 or TRBD2 (5 bases each). CDR1 and CDR2 (germline): SGHAT, FQNNGV. V dropped 5 bases and J dropped 0 bases, with 17 bases sitting between them. The CDR3 loop spans 16 amino acids. CDR3 region: CASSPGLGRSSYEQYF. For the CDR3, the DNA is TGTGCCAGCAGCCCCGGTCTGGGACGGAGCTCCTACGAGCAGTACTTC.

This clonotype was observed many times. This rearrangement joins TRBV7-9 to TRBJ2-5; 10 nucleotides align to TRBD1. Germline CDR1 is SEHNR and CDR2 is FQNEAQ (reference sequence). The CDR3 totals 14 residues. Trimming removed 3 bases from V and 3 bases from J; junction bases left unmatched: 1. CDR3 DNA sequence: TGTGCCAGCAGCTTGGGGACAGGGGAAGAGACCCAGTACTTC. It translates to CASSLGTGEETQYF.

This clonotype was observed many times. The CDR3 is CASRLQNTGELFF. CDR3 in DNA: TGTGCCAGCAGGCTACAGAACACCGGGGAGCTGTTTTTT. This chain links TRBV6-1 with TRBJ2-2; D is unclear. V lost 6 bases and J 1 base, leaving 6 bases between the germline ends. CDR3 length: 13 amino acids. Germline V lookup: CDR1 MNHNS, CDR2 SASEGT.

This clonotype was seen ten or more times. The V and J genes are TRBV27 and TRBJ2-5; D tentatively fits TRBD1 or TRBD2 (5 bases each). The CDR3 runs to 15 residues. Trimming left V 8 bases short and J 7 bases short, with 23 bases between. Germline V gene lookup returns CDR1 MNHEY and CDR2 SMNVEV (reference sequence). CDR3 amino acids: CASARGTYKMGTQYF. Written as DNA, the CDR3 is TGTGCCAGCGCACGAGGGACGTACAAGATGGGGACCCAGTACTTC.

This clonotype was counted many times. The V and J genes are TRBV11-2 and TRBJ2-4; 10 positions match TRBD1. Germline trimming cut 2 bases from V and 3 bases from J; bases unmatched to any gene: 7. The V gene's germline CDR1 is SGHAT and CDR2 FQNNGV. The CDR3 is 17 residues long. The CDR3 loop reads CASSLHPDRGSKNIQYF. DNA of the CDR3: TGTGCCAGCAGCTTACATCCGGACAGGGGGAGCAAAAACATTCAGTACTTC.

There are many counts of this clonotype. The chain has TRBV20-1 and TRBJ2-2, with 8 bases identical to TRBD1. V shed 3 bases, J shed 5 bases, and the junction held 8 bases outside the gene matches. The CDR3 sequence is 15 residues long. Germline V gene lookup returns CDR1 DFQATT and CDR2 SNEGSKA (reference sequence). The CDR3 is CSASPGRGRTGELFF. The CDR3, as DNA: TGCAGTGCTAGTCCTGGCAGGGGGCGGACCGGGGAGCTGTTTTTT.

This clonotype occurred many times. J is TRBJ2-5 and V is TRBV28, with TRBD2 identical over 7 bases. Germline trimming cut 3 bases from V and 3 bases from J; bases unmatched to any gene: 4. There are 14 residues in the CDR3. The V gene's germline CDR1 is MDHEN and CDR2 SYDVKM. The CDR3 is CASSFRGVEETQYF. The CDR3 nucleotides are TGTGCCAGCAGTTTTCGGGGGGTAGAAGAGACCCAGTACTTC. Variable domain in full (rest from reference TRBV28 and TRBJ2-5): DVKVTQSSRYLVKRTGEKVFLECVQDMDHENMFWYRQDPGLGLRLIYFSYDVKMKEKGDIPEGYSVSREKKERFSLILESASTNQTSMYLCASSFRGVEETQYFGPGTRLLVL.

This clonotype was picked up many times. This chain uses TRBV6-5 with TRBJ1-4; D perhaps matches TRBD1 (6 bases). Germline CDR1 is MNHEY and CDR2 is SVGAGI. This CDR3 is built from 15 residues. V was pared by 6 bases and J by 6 bases, with 17 bases between. CDR3 region: CASRPDGRGYEKLFF. The CDR3 DNA reads as TGTGCCAGCAGGCCCGACGGGAGGGGGTATGAAAAACTGTTTTTT.

The table lists this clonotype with many counts. The chain uses TRBV28 and TRBJ1-2, with TRBD1 matching 7 bases. Trimming at V came to 10 bases and at J to 6 bases, leaving 8 bases not matched to a gene. From germline, CDR1 is MDHEN and CDR2 SYDVKM. CDR3 size: 12 residues. In nucleotides, the CDR3 is TGTGCCACCCATTACCAGGGGGATGGCTACACCTTC. Translated, it gives CATHYQGDGYTF.